The 17 T cell receptor beta chains given below trace back to one sample, sequenced in a study of T cells in Graves' hyperthyroidism and ophthalmopathy. Using RNA transcripts as the source, TCR beta CDR3 regions were amplified. The primer set for the first-round RT-PCR of the TCR CDR3 was HTBI. MiXCR, run by TCRdb on the multiplex PCR reads, gives a single entry per CDR3 protein. The table lists roughly 170,000 distinct CDR3 sequences, 17% of them singletons, with about 31% in the top ten. The sequenced sample was blood. The origin of the receptors is a woman in her fifties or sixties with Graves' hyperthyroidism.

This clonotype was seen at least ten times. This rearrangement joins TRBV15 to TRBJ1-4, with no clear D. Trimming pared 0 bases from V and 4 bases from J, leaving 12 bases between. The CDR3 covers 16 residues. The V gene's germline CDR1 is LNHNV and CDR2 YYDKDF (reference sequence). The CDR3 reads CATSREGEGVNEKLFF. CDR3 nucleotide sequence: TGTGCCACCAGCAGAGAGGGCGAGGGAGTTAATGAAAAACTGTTTTTT.

This clonotype was counted at least ten times. The J gene is TRBJ2-1, the V gene TRBV11-3; 7 bases are shared with TRBD2. Germline V gene lookup returns CDR1 SGHNT and CDR2 YENEEA. V dropped 3 bases and J dropped 5; count of bases not matched to a gene: 7. The CDR3 covers 15 residues. In DNA form, the CDR3 reads TGTGCCAGCAGCTTGCGGGGGTCCCCAAACAATGAGCAGTTCTTC. It is translated as CASSLRGSPNNEQFF.

This rearrangement joins TRBV5-6 to TRBJ1-2, with 7 bases matching TRBD1. After removal of 3 bases from V and 8 bases from J, the junction contained 10 bases not matched to a gene. Germline V lookup: CDR1 SGHDT, CDR2 YYEEEE. This CDR3 has 14 amino acids. CDR3 protein: CASSSGQSFWGYTF. Here the CDR3 DNA reads TGTGCCAGCAGCTCGGGACAGTCCTTTTGGGGCTACACCTTC.

This clonotype occurred many times. The rearrangement uses TRBV7-7 and TRBJ2-5, with D hard to call. CDR3 length: 14 amino acids. V was cut by 10 bases and J by 5 bases, with 20 bases left in between. Per the germline V gene, CDR1 is SSHAT and CDR2 is FNYEAQ (reference sequence). This CDR3 reads CAIGGLVRPETQYF. CDR3 DNA: TGTGCCATCGGTGGGCTTGTCCGTCCGGAGACCCAGTACTTC.

In its sample, this clonotype was seen many times. The rearrangement uses TRBV6-2 or TRBV6-3 and TRBJ1-2, with a possible D match to TRBD1 (6 bases). Germline V gene sequence: CDR1 MNHEY, CDR2 SVGEGT. Between the trimmed V and J ends, which lost 6 bases and 8 bases, there was a span of 19 bases. The CDR3 extends over 14 amino acids. As DNA, the CDR3 is TGTGCCAGCAGCGCACCGGGGGCATTGCGCGGCTACACCTTC. Its translation: CASSAPGALRGYTF.

The V and J genes are TRBV18 and TRBJ2-1; 8 nucleotides match TRBD2. The CDR3 is 17 amino acids. In germline, CDR1 is KGHSH, CDR2 LQKENI. The V gene end was trimmed by 2 bases and the J gene end by 0 bases; junction bases not matched to a gene: 6. CDR3 sequence reads: CASSPKLAGASYNEQFF. CDR3 in DNA: TGTGCCAGCTCACCAAAGCTAGCGGGCGCCTCCTACAATGAGCAGTTCTTC.

The table lists this clonotype with many counts. This chain joins TRBV19 and TRBJ1-1; D is ambiguous. Germline CDR1 reads LNHDA; CDR2 reads SQIVND (reference sequence). V was shortened by 3 bases and J by 1 base, with 6 bases between the two germline ends. This CDR3 region has 13 residues. The CDR3 sequence: CASSMQRNTEAFF. CDR3 DNA: TGTGCCAGTAGTATGCAGAGGAACACTGAAGCTTTCTTT.

This clonotype showed up many times. The chain recombines TRBV9 with TRBJ1-2; maybe TRBD1 (6 bases). CDR1 and CDR2 (germline): SGDLS, YYNGEE. The CDR3 totals 14 residues. Trimming left V 4 bases short and J 3 bases short, with 13 bases between. The CDR3 loop is CASSLTGGDYGYTF. The DNA for the CDR3 is TGTGCCAGCAGCTTGACAGGAGGAGACTATGGCTACACCTTC.

The V call is TRBV4-1, the J call TRBJ2-1; D is ambiguous. This CDR3 contains 14 residues. Per germline, CDR1 MGHRA and CDR2 YSYEKL. V was cut by 0 bases and J by 2 bases, with 5 bases left in between. The CDR3 DNA reads TGCGCCAGCAGCCAAGAACAGACCTACAATGAGCAGTTCTTC. As protein: CASSQEQTYNEQFF.

This clonotype was detected a few times. The chain carries TRBV9 and TRBJ2-7, with TRBD2 matching over 8 bases. V lost 5 bases and J lost 9; bases outside the gene matches: 13. CDR3 length: 14 residues. Per the germline V gene, CDR1 is SGDLS and CDR2 is YYNGEE. For the CDR3, the DNA is TGTGCCAGCAGTATGGGACTAGGGAACCAGGTGCAGTACTTC. Amino acid sequence: CASSMGLGNQVQYF.

This clonotype showed up just a few times. CDR3 sequence reads: CASSRDRGRYEQYF. The CDR3 DNA reads as TGTGCCAGCTCACGCGACAGGGGCAGGTACGAGCAGTACTTC. This chain joins TRBV18 and TRBJ2-7; TRBD1 matches at 8 bases. J was trimmed by 4 bases and V by 4 bases; bases with no gene match: 6. The CDR3 has 14 amino acids. The germline V gene has CDR1 KGHSH and CDR2 LQKENI.

This clonotype was found many times. The chain joins TRBV9 to TRBJ1-1; 11 bases match TRBD1. CDR3 length: 16 residues. Trimming removed 2 bases from V and 3 bases from J; junction bases left unmatched: 6. Germline V gene sequence: CDR1 SGDLS, CDR2 YYNGEE. The CDR3 loop reads CASSVHPDRGHTEAFF. The CDR3 nucleotides read TGTGCCAGCAGCGTCCACCCGGACAGGGGGCACACTGAAGCTTTCTTT.

This clonotype was seen many times. The chain joins TRBV3-1 to TRBJ2-3; D possibly matches TRBD1 or TRBD2 (5 bases each). The germline V gene encodes CDR1 LGHDT and CDR2 YNNKEL (reference sequence). V shed 1 base and J shed 5 bases, with 7 bases lying between them. The CDR3 spans 13 residues. CDR3 sequence reads: CASSQVGGDTQYF. The CDR3 DNA follows: TGTGCCAGCAGCCAAGTTGGGGGAGATACGCAGTATTTT.

Many counts were recorded for this clonotype. V usage is TRBV19 and J usage is TRBJ1-4; D perhaps matches TRBD1 (5 bases). There are 13 residues in the CDR3. V gave up 9 bases and J gave up 8 bases, with 16 bases separating them. Germline CDR1 is LNHDA and CDR2 is SQIVND (reference sequence). Here the CDR3 reads CASLTQGEEKLFF. The CDR3 DNA reads as TGTGCCAGCCTTACGCAGGGCGAGGAAAAACTGTTTTTT.

This clonotype was detected many times. The chain employs TRBV27 and TRBJ2-7; no firm D call. The CDR3 sequence is 14 residues long. The V and J ends lost 4 bases and 6 bases respectively, with 16 bases between them. The V gene's germline CDR1 is MNHEY and CDR2 SMNVEV (reference sequence). CDR3 protein: CASSSSSVAGEQYF. CDR3 coding DNA: TGTGCCAGCAGTTCCTCTTCCGTTGCCGGCGAGCAGTACTTC.

This sequence joins TRBV28 and TRBJ2-2; tentative D call: TRBD1 (5 bases). V was trimmed by 3 bases and J by 4 bases, leaving 9 bases between them. The CDR3 contains 14 residues. CDR1 is MDHEN, CDR2 SYDVKM, per germline. Here the CDR3 DNA reads TGTGCCAGCAGTTTTCCACAGGCCACCGGGGAGCTGTTTTTT. Translated, it gives CASSFPQATGELFF.

The chain employs TRBV11-3 and TRBJ2-2; 7 bases line up with TRBD1. The J segment lost 6 bases and the V segment lost 5 bases, leaving 12 bases of the junction unmatched. The CDR3 spans 16 residues. Germline-derived CDR1 and CDR2 are SGHNT and YENEEA. The CDR3 DNA sequence: TGTGCCAGCAGCAAAATACCGAGACAGGGCTCCGGGGAGCTGTTTTTT. Protein sequence: CASSKIPRQGSGELFF.